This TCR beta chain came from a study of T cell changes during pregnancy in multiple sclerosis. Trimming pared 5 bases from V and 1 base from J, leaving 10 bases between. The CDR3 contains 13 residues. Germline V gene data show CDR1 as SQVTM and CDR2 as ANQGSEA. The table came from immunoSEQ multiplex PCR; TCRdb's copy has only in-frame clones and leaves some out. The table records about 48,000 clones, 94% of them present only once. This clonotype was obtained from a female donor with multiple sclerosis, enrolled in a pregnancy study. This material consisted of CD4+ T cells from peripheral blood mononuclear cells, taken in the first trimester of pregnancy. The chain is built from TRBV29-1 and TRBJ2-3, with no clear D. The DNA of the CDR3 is TGCAGCGTTCGTAACATTCGCACAGATACGCAGTATTTT. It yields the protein CSVRNIRTDTQYF.